One and the same sample provided the 26 T cell receptor beta chains below, sequenced in a study of blood T cell repertoires in COVID-19. Sequencing used immunoSEQ multiplex PCR; TCRdb keeps in-frame clones, though not all of them. The data contain around 500,000 clones, approximately 83% of them singletons. What was sequenced was peripheral blood. The receptor set was obtained from a human donor in a cohort sampled during active COVID-19.

The rearrangement joins TRBV6-5 to TRBJ2-7; TRBD1 aligns across 9 bases. The CDR3 extends over 15 amino acids. Germline-derived CDR1 and CDR2 are MNHEY and SVGAGI. The V gene end was trimmed by 8 bases and the J gene end by 0 bases; junction bases not matched to a gene: 8. The CDR3 region has the DNA TGTGCCAGCCGATGGGGACAGGGCAGCTCCTACGAGCAGTACTTC. Its translation is CASRWGQGSSYEQYF.

This clone was counted once. The chain carries TRBV15 and TRBJ2-7, with 7 bases that match TRBD2. Germline V gene lookup returns CDR1 LNHNV and CDR2 YYDKDF (reference sequence). Germline trimming cut 1 base from V and 2 bases from J; bases unmatched to any gene: 8. The CDR3 spans 16 residues. CDR3 amino acids: CATSRAVTGGTYEQYF. The CDR3, as DNA: TGTGCCACCAGCAGAGCGGTGACGGGAGGAACCTACGAGCAGTACTTC.

The chain combines TRBV5-1 with TRBJ2-2; 7 nucleotides agree with TRBD2. The CDR3 sequence is 15 residues long. V lost 2 bases to trimming and J lost 3 bases; unmatched junction nucleotides: 4. From germline, CDR1 is SGHRS and CDR2 YFSETQ. The CDR3 coding sequence is TGCGCCAGCAGCTTCCGCGGGAGCGACACCGGGGAGCTGTTTTTT. Amino acids: CASSFRGSDTGELFF. Based on the CDR3 plus reference TRBV5-1 and TRBJ2-2, the full variable domain is KAGVTQTPRYLIKTRGQQVTLSCSPISGHRSVSWYQQTPGQGLQFLFEYFSETQRNKGNFPGRFSGRQFSNSRSEMNVSTLELGDSALYLCASSFRGSDTGELFFGEGSRLTVL.

The chain recombines TRBV3-1 (or the pseudogene TRBV3-2) with TRBJ1-2; 8 nucleotides agree with TRBD1. J gave up 7 bases and V 5 bases, and 9 bases lay outside the gene matches. The V gene's germline CDR1 is LGHDT and CDR2 YNNKEL (reference sequence). The CDR3 consists of 14 residues. The CDR3 here is CASSTDRGGGGYTF. In nucleotides, the CDR3 is TGTGCCAGCAGCACCGACAGGGGAGGCGGTGGCTACACCTTC.

The J gene is TRBJ1-2, the V gene TRBV5-4; tentative D call: TRBD1 (6 bases). The V and J ends lost 3 bases and 3 bases respectively, with 18 bases between them. CDR1 and CDR2 (germline): SGHNT, YYREEE (reference sequence). This CDR3 is 16 amino acids long. CDR3 sequence reads: CASSYIYRDTYYGYTF. The DNA of the CDR3 is TGTGCCAGCAGCTACATTTACCGGGACACGTACTATGGCTACACCTTC.

V gene TRBV28 combines with J gene TRBJ1-2; 7 bases are shared with TRBD1. Trimming cost V 6 bases and J 7 bases; bases outside gene matches: 8. The CDR3 runs 13 residues. Germline V gene sequence: CDR1 MDHEN, CDR2 SYDVKM. The CDR3 coding sequence is TGTGCCAGCAGACCCGACAGGGTTCGTGGCTACACCTTC. It yields the protein CASRPDRVRGYTF.

J is TRBJ2-7 and V is TRBV11-2; 12 nucleotides align to TRBD1. Trimming cost V 3 bases and J 7 bases; bases outside gene matches: 10. CDR1 is SGHAT and CDR2 is FQNNGV in the germline V gene. The CDR3 totals 16 residues. In DNA form, the CDR3 reads TGTGCCAGCAGCTTGAGCCGGGACAGGGGGCATGGGGAGCAGTACTTC. The encoded protein is CASSLSRDRGHGEQYF.

The chain is built from TRBV18 and TRBJ2-3; 12 bases fit TRBD2. The CDR3 covers 20 residues. Looked up from germline, CDR1 is KGHSH and CDR2 is LQKENI. With 3 bases clipped from V and 5 bases from J, the junction kept 18 bases outside the gene matches. The CDR3 DNA follows: TGTGCCAGCTCACCTAAACTAGCGGGAGGTTTCCCCCCCCGCGGAGATACGCAGTATTTT. This codes for CASSPKLAGGFPPRGDTQYF.

The rearrangement joins TRBV12-3 or TRBV12-4 to TRBJ2-1; 7 bases match TRBD2. CDR3 size: 13 residues. V lost 7 bases to trimming and J lost 9 bases; unmatched junction nucleotides: 9. The CDR3 DNA is TGTGCCAGCACCTTGACTTCTAGCGGTGAGCAGTTCTTC. Translation gives CASTLTSSGEQFF.

This rearrangement joins TRBV28 to TRBJ1-2; TRBD1 matches at 7 bases. This CDR3 comprises 16 residues. Trimming took 4 bases from V and 0 from J; bases not matched to a gene: 8. Germline V lookup: CDR1 MDHEN, CDR2 SYDVKM. CDR3: CASSSPQGRANYGYTF. CDR3 sequence (DNA): TGTGCCAGCAGTTCACCACAGGGGCGAGCTAACTATGGCTACACCTTC.

The V gene is TRBV7-3, the J gene TRBJ2-3; TRBD2 agrees at 14 bases. Germline values: CDR1 SGHTA, CDR2 FQGTGA. With 4 bases clipped from V and 8 bases from J, the junction kept 5 bases outside the gene matches. The CDR3 is made up of 15 amino acids. In nucleotides, the CDR3 is TGTGCCAGCAGCTCGGGACTAGCGGGAGTAGTTACGCAGTATTTT. Its protein is CASSSGLAGVVTQYF.

The chain uses TRBV3-1 (or the pseudogene TRBV3-2) and TRBJ1-1; D gene ambiguous. Trimming left V 0 bases short and J 0 bases short, with 8 bases between. CDR1 is LGHDT and CDR2 is YNNKEL in the germline V gene (reference sequence). CDR3 length: 15 residues. CDR3: CASSQDPRVNTEAFF. The CDR3 DNA reads TGTGCCAGCAGCCAAGATCCCCGGGTGAACACTGAAGCTTTCTTT.

V is TRBV3-1 (or the pseudogene TRBV3-2) and J is TRBJ1-1; D is ambiguous. Trimming shortened V by 0 bases and J by 6 bases, and 20 bases separated the two germline ends. The V gene's germline CDR1 is LGHDT and CDR2 YNNKEL (reference sequence). The CDR3 consists of 17 residues. CDR3 protein: CASSQETLIGLGSEAFF. Here the CDR3 DNA reads TGTGCCAGCAGCCAAGAAACTCTAATCGGCCTGGGCTCTGAAGCTTTCTTT.

This chain links TRBV19 with TRBJ2-7; 9 bases map to TRBD1. With 5 bases clipped from V and 2 bases from J, the junction kept 10 bases outside the gene matches. CDR1 LNHDA and CDR2 SQIVND come from the germline V gene (reference sequence). The CDR3 has 16 amino acids. The CDR3 sequence: CASSPDRGSTPYEQYF. The DNA for the CDR3 is TGTGCCAGTAGTCCAGACAGGGGGTCCACCCCCTACGAGCAGTACTTC. Based on the CDR3 plus reference TRBV19 and TRBJ2-7, the full variable domain is DGGITQSPKYLFRKEGQNVTLSCEQNLNHDAMYWYRQDPGQGLRLIYYSQIVNDFQKGDIAEGYSVSREKKESFPLTVTSAQKNPTAFYLCASSPDRGSTPYEQYFGPGTRLTVT.

This clone is a singleton in its sample. V and J are TRBV2 and TRBJ2-1; 7 bases are shared with TRBD1. The germline gives CDR1 SNHLY, CDR2 FYNNEI. The CDR3 extends over 19 amino acids. J was trimmed by 0 bases and V by 0 bases; bases with no gene match: 11. The DNA of the CDR3 is TGTGCCAGCAGTGAAGCGCGTTACAGGGGCGTCAACTCCTACAATGAGCAGTTCTTC. It encodes CASSEARYRGVNSYNEQFF.

The V and J genes are TRBV24-1 and TRBJ2-7; D gene unclear. V gave up 4 bases and J gave up 2 bases, with 8 bases separating them. The CDR3 covers 13 residues. Germline loops: CDR1 KGHDR, CDR2 SFDVKD. CDR3 sequence: CATSEGGTYEQYF. Here the CDR3 DNA reads TGTGCCACCAGTGAAGGCGGTACCTACGAGCAGTACTTC.

CDR3 amino acids: CASSLDPTGGNYGYTF. The CDR3 nucleotides are TGCGCCAGCAGCTTGGACCCGACAGGGGGAAACTATGGCTACACCTTC. V usage is TRBV5-1 and J usage is TRBJ1-2; 9 nucleotides line up with TRBD1. Germline loops: CDR1 SGHRS, CDR2 YFSETQ. J was trimmed by 2 bases and V by 0 bases; bases with no gene match: 5. The CDR3 is 16 residues long.

The chain uses TRBV28 and TRBJ1-4; D might be TRBD1 (5 bases). Germline CDR1 and CDR2: MDHEN and SYDVKM. The CDR3 consists of 15 residues. V lost 8 bases and J 3 bases, leaving 16 bases between the germline ends. CDR3 loop: CASGLGGDPNEKLFF. The CDR3 region has the DNA TGTGCCAGCGGACTCGGGGGAGACCCTAATGAAAAACTGTTTTTT.

J is TRBJ2-3 and V is TRBV28; 11 bases are shared with TRBD1. The CDR3 consists of 15 residues. CDR1 is MDHEN and CDR2 is SYDVKM in the germline V gene. The trim removed 6 bases at V and 4 bases at J, leaving 6 bases unmatched. Written as DNA, the CDR3 is TGTGCCAGCAGCCAGGACAGGGGGCCGGCAGATACGCAGTATTTT. This codes for CASSQDRGPADTQYF.

This chain connects TRBV9 to TRBJ2-5; D is possibly TRBD1 (6 bases). The germline V gene encodes CDR1 SGDLS and CDR2 YYNGEE. Trimming took 3 bases from V and 5 from J, leaving 14 bases between them. CDR3 length: 14 residues. The CDR3 protein is CASSDPRGLETQYF. In DNA, the CDR3 is TGTGCCAGCAGCGACCCCAGGGGTTTGGAGACCCAGTACTTC. The variable domain in full, with the rest retrieved from reference TRBV9 and TRBJ2-5, is DSGVTQTPKHLITATGQRVTLRCSPRSGDLSVYWYQQSLDQGLQFLIQYYNGEERAKGNILERFSAQQFPDLHSELNLSSLELGDSALYFCASSDPRGLETQYFGPGTRLLVL.

The CDR3 protein is CASSPERSSNQPQHF. The DNA for the CDR3 is TGTGCCAGTAGCCCCGAGAGGAGTAGCAATCAGCCCCAGCATTTT. This chain connects TRBV19 to TRBJ1-5; D unclear. Germline CDR1 is LNHDA and CDR2 is SQIVND (reference sequence). Trimming removed 6 bases from V and 0 bases from J, with 12 bases in between. The CDR3 loop spans 15 amino acids.

V gene TRBV27 combines with J gene TRBJ2-4, with D perhaps matching TRBD1 (6 bases). CDR3 length: 15 residues. CDR1 and CDR2 (germline): MNHEY, SMNVEV (reference sequence). V was shortened by 6 bases and J by 5 bases, with 17 bases between the two germline ends. The CDR3, as DNA: TGTGCCAGCAGCTTCTACCGTGACAGGCAAAACATTCAGTACTTC. Translating gives CASSFYRDRQNIQYF.

The chain has TRBV11-2 and TRBJ2-2, with 8 bases identical to TRBD2. CDR3 size: 13 residues. V dropped 0 bases and J dropped 13; count of bases not matched to a gene: 4. The V gene's germline CDR1 is SGHAT and CDR2 FQNNGV. The CDR3 loop is CASSLDRAGVLFF. CDR3 nucleotide sequence: TGTGCCAGCAGCTTAGATCGAGCGGGAGTGCTGTTTTTT.

V usage is TRBV2 and J usage is TRBJ2-5, with 9 bases that match TRBD2. This CDR3 is built from 17 residues. Trimming took 0 bases from V and 5 from J; bases not matched to a gene: 10. The germline V gene has CDR1 SNHLY and CDR2 FYNNEI. The CDR3 DNA reads TGTGCCAGCAGTGAAGCCTTCCAGGCCGGGACTAGCGAGACCCAGTACTTC. It codes for CASSEAFQAGTSETQYF.

V gene TRBV7-9 combines with J gene TRBJ1-6, with 7 bases matching TRBD1. This CDR3 is built from 18 residues. Per the germline V gene, CDR1 is SEHNR and CDR2 is FQNEAQ (reference sequence). V lost 3 bases and J lost 6; bases outside the gene matches: 14. CDR3 DNA sequence: TGTGCCAGCAGCTTTAAGACCCCGACAGGGAATGTTAATTCACCCCTCCACTTT. Translating gives CASSFKTPTGNVNSPLHF.

J is TRBJ1-2 and V is TRBV9; 9 bases are shared with TRBD1. V was clipped by 0 bases and J by 7 bases; unmatched bases: 10. The CDR3 is 16 residues long. Germline CDR1 is SGDLS and CDR2 is YYNGEE. In nucleotides, the CDR3 is TGTGCCAGCAGCGTAGTGACCACAGGGGGCGCGTCTGGCTACACCTTC. Translation: CASSVVTTGGASGYTF.